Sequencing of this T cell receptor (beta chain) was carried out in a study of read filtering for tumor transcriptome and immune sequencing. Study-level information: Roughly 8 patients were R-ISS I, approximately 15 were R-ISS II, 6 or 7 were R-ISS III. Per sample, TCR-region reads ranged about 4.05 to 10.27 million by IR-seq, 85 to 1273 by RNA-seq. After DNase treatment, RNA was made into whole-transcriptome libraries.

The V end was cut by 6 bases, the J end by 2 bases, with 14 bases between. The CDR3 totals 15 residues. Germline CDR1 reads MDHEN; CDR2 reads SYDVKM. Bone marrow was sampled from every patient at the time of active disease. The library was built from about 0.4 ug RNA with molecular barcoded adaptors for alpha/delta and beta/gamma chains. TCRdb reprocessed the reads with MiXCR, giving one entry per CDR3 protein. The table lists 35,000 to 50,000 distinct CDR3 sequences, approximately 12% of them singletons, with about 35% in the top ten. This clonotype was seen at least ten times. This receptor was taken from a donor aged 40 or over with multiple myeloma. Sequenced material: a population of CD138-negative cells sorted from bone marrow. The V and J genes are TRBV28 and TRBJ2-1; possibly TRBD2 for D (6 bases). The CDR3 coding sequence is TGTGCCAGCAGCCCCTCGAGGAGGGCCTACAATGAGCAGTTCTTC. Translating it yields CASSPSRRAYNEQFF.